A selection of T cell receptor beta chains follows, all from one sample in a study of neurological immune-mediated disorders. TCRdb used MiXCR to reprocess the 5' RACE reads, holding one entry per CDR3 protein. The table includes 57,000 or so distinct CDR3 sequences, around a tenth detected once. The sequencing input was PBMCs. The receptors were gathered from a man aged 25 to 40 in good health. The CDR3 runs from the conserved cysteine through the conserved F or W.

TRBV5-1	CASSLGRGISPLHF
TRBV28	CASSFGGDAQYF
TRBV5-6	CASSLGPDVGVTDTQYF
TRBV19	CASSPGLASHNEQFF
TRBV10-2	CASSEGAGLGTMRQFF
TRBV5-1	CASRPTATSGSLETQYF
TRBV24-1	CATSDWTGDTGELFF
TRBV29-1	CSVISGSFGNEQFF
TRBV20-1	CSAPQGNGAQYF
TRBV7-2	CASSLLAGGPTDTQYF